This T cell receptor (beta chain) was retrieved from a study of cytomegalovirus exposure and HLA in healthy donors. General observations from the study: V- and J-gene trimming of TCR beta was linked (in a later analysis) to a missense DCLRE1C variant. More clonal expansion characterized HLA-associated TCR beta chains than equally common others in a later analysis.

Concerning this clone: Its antigen is unknown.

V lost 6 bases and J lost 1; bases outside the gene matches: 1. The CDR3 has 13 amino acids. Looked up from germline, CDR1 is SNHLY and CDR2 is FYNNEI. The PCR employed 60 Vbeta primers together with 13 Jbeta primers. The authors' processing: About 11 million of the 60 million to 80 million unique TCR beta chains counted in a later analysis were shared. TCRdb's table, derived via immunoSEQ multiplex PCR, lists solely in-frame clones and lacks some. The DNA was the basis for D and trimming; V, J and clone size are from that table. The sample records around 190,000 clones, approximately 80% being singletons.

The origin of this receptor is a woman aged 30 to 39 in good health and CMV-seronegative. V usage is TRBV2 and J usage is TRBJ2-3; 7 bases line up with TRBD1. The specimen was PBMCs. CDR3: CASSGQGTDTQYF. CDR3 nucleotides: TGTGCCAGCAGCGGACAGGGCACAGATACGCAGTATTTT.